This record looks at one TCR beta chain sequence and its context. What it binds is unknown. The record originates from a study of cytotoxic CD8 clonotypes in ibrutinib-treated CLL. The overall study: Investigators reported approximately 25 partial and 2 complete responses; after median approximately 74 months, 14 patients remained remitted and around twelve progressed. Samples averaged approximately 250,000 productive templates and 94,082 productive rearrangements. Study observations and caveats: Sampling times differed between sustained-remission and progressing patients. Rising at ibrutinib response, clonality subsequently fell back toward baseline at progression.

The method was immunoSEQ multiplex PCR; TCRdb's version includes in-frame clones alone and lacks a portion of them. This sample has hundreds of thousands of clones, with 60% to 80% found just once. Trimming left V 4 bases short and J 5 bases short, with 9 bases between. This CDR3 is 13 amino acids long. Per germline, CDR1 SGHAT and CDR2 FQDESV (reference sequence). The receptor was derived from a human donor with chronic lymphocytic leukemia. The chain joins TRBV11-1 to TRBJ2-4; the D is unclear. The sample was PBMCs, taken after 36 months of ibrutinib treatment. The CDR3: CASSSQLENIQYF. CDR3 bases: TGTGCCAGCAGCTCTCAATTAGAAAACATTCAGTACTTC.